The clone carrying this T cell receptor (beta chain) was seen only a few times. The CDR3 runs 16 residues. V trimming: 0 bases; J trimming: 2 bases; junction bases outside the gene matches: 3. Germline V CDR1 and CDR2: SGHTA, FQGNSA. Assay: immunoSEQ multiplex PCR; the TCRdb copy retains only in-frame clones and omits some. Of roughly 100,000 clones listed, roughly four fifths are singletons. The sample comes from a study of glioma-infiltrating T cells after dendritic cell vaccination. Regarding time point: after dendritic cell vaccination, including at tumor progression/relapse. Patients had residual fresh-frozen tumor tissue and more than two years of survival data. Blood PBMC samples: pre-vaccination, two weeks post third vaccination, and at tumor progression.

This specimen consisted of blood, obtained after dendritic cell vaccination. The rearrangement joins TRBV7-2 to TRBJ1-3, with TRBD1 matching over 8 bases. The TCR comes from a human donor with glioblastoma. As DNA, the CDR3 is TGTGCCAGCAGCTTAGCCCAGGACAGGGCTGGAAACACCATATATTTT. Its translation: CASSLAQDRAGNTIYF.